These 26 T cell receptor beta chains were all obtained from the same sample, sequenced in a study of T cell responses to AZD1222 COVID-19 vaccine. The table came from immunoSEQ multiplex PCR; TCRdb's copy has only in-frame clones and leaves some out. The sample has 150,000 or so clones; approximately 91% are singletons. The starting material was peripheral blood, obtained on day 0 of AZD1222 vaccination. The origin of the receptors is an adult in good health.

The chain couples TRBV24-1 to TRBJ1-2, with 9 bases that match TRBD1. Germline lookup yields CDR1 KGHDR and CDR2 SFDVKD. J gave up 8 bases and V 3 bases, and 9 bases lay outside the gene matches. This CDR3 spans 15 amino acids. The CDR3 region is CATSDKTGTGLGYTF. The DNA for the CDR3 is TGTGCCACCAGTGATAAAACCGGGACAGGGTTAGGCTACACCTTC.

The genes are TRBV9 and TRBJ2-7, with 10 bases aligning to TRBD1. The CDR3 totals 15 residues. The V gene's germline CDR1 is SGDLS and CDR2 YYNGEE. V lost 4 bases to trimming and J lost 5 bases; unmatched junction nucleotides: 9. For the CDR3, the DNA is TGTGCCAGCAGCCCTCGAATAGGACAGGGGGACGAGCAGTACTTC. It translates to CASSPRIGQGDEQYF.

The chain joins TRBV28 to TRBJ1-1, with no clear D. The CDR3 has 12 amino acids. CDR1 and CDR2 (germline): MDHEN, SYDVKM. V was trimmed by 4 bases and J by 3 bases, leaving 6 bases between them. Written as DNA, the CDR3 is TGTGCCAGCAGTTCCCAACACACTGAAGCTTTCTTT. Its protein is CASSSQHTEAFF. Complete variable domain (other parts from reference TRBV28 and TRBJ1-1): DVKVTQSSRYLVKRTGEKVFLECVQDMDHENMFWYRQDPGLGLRLIYFSYDVKMKEKGDIPEGYSVSREKKERFSLILESASTNQTSMYLCASSSQHTEAFFGQGTRLTVV.

This clone appeared a single time. The V call is TRBV5-1, the J call TRBJ1-1; D is unresolved. V was clipped by 4 bases and J by 1 base, with 8 bases between them. The CDR3 has 13 amino acids. CDR1 and CDR2 from the germline V gene are SGHRS and YFSETQ. The CDR3 DNA is TGCGCCAGCAGCATTAGGGAGAACACTGAAGCTTTCTTT. It codes for CASSIRENTEAFF.

The chain is built from TRBV19 and TRBJ1-6; 10 bases fit TRBD1. The junction had 10 bases not matched to a gene; V was cut back by 5 bases and J by 6 bases. The CDR3 has 17 amino acids. Germline assignment: CDR1 LNHDA and CDR2 SQIVND (reference sequence). The CDR3 bases are TGTGCCAGTAGTGTTGACAGGGGGCGCTTAATTAATTCACCCCTCCACTTT. Translated, it gives CASSVDRGRLINSPLHF.

This clone was found once. The V and J genes are TRBV28 and TRBJ1-1, with TRBD1 matching over 8 bases. Germline assignment: CDR1 MDHEN and CDR2 SYDVKM. This CDR3 is built from 16 residues. V shed 5 bases, J shed 0 bases, and the junction held 8 bases outside the gene matches. The CDR3: CASSPLAGGLNTEAFF. CDR3 nucleotides: TGTGCCAGCAGTCCATTGGCAGGGGGCTTGAACACTGAAGCTTTCTTT.

The rearrangement uses TRBV19 and TRBJ1-2; D is unclear. CDR1 LNHDA and CDR2 SQIVND come from the germline V gene (reference sequence). Trimming cost V 7 bases and J 8 bases, with 8 bases left between them. The CDR3 loop spans 10 amino acids. The CDR3 spells CASIVGGYTF. CDR3 nucleotides: TGTGCCAGTATCGTAGGGGGCTACACCTTC.

The chain employs TRBV29-1 and TRBJ1-1, with D possibly TRBD1 on 6 matching bases. The CDR3 is 12 residues long. The V end lost 7 bases, the J end lost 5 bases, and 14 bases lay between the germline ends. CDR1 SQVTM and CDR2 ANQGSEA come from the germline V gene. The CDR3: CSARPGATEAFF. The DNA for the CDR3 is TGCAGCGCCAGGCCGGGGGCTACTGAAGCTTTCTTT.

The chain joins TRBV5-5 to TRBJ1-2; a possible D gene is TRBD1 (5 bases). Trimming pared 0 bases from V and 1 base from J, leaving 16 bases between. CDR1 is SGHKS, CDR2 YYEKEE, per germline (reference sequence). CDR3 length: 17 amino acids. The CDR3 DNA sequence: TGTGCCAGCAGCTTGGGCCCAGGGCAGGATGGTAACTATGGCTACACCTTC. It encodes CASSLGPGQDGNYGYTF.

The chain links TRBV7-3 to TRBJ2-1; TRBD2 matches 10 bases. The J segment lost 6 bases and the V segment lost 0 bases, leaving 5 bases of the junction unmatched. CDR1 and CDR2 from the germline V gene are SGHTA and FQGTGA. This CDR3 has 16 amino acids. The DNA of the CDR3 is TGTGCCAGCAGCTTAACCCCAGCGGGAGGGTTCAATGAGCAGTTCTTC. Translated, it gives CASSLTPAGGFNEQFF.

The chain uses TRBV7-2 and TRBJ2-7; possible D gene TRBD1, 6 bases. The CDR3 sequence is 15 residues long. Germline V gene lookup returns CDR1 SGHTA and CDR2 FQGNSA. Deletions cut 6 bases from V and 0 bases from J, with 15 bases between. The CDR3 sequence is CASSQGWDHSYEQYF. Here the CDR3 DNA reads TGTGCCAGCAGTCAGGGGTGGGACCACTCCTACGAGCAGTACTTC.

The chain has TRBV7-9 and TRBJ1-1; D gene unclear. Germline CDR1 is SEHNR and CDR2 is FQNEAQ (reference sequence). V was shortened by 1 base and J by 4 bases, with 4 bases between the two germline ends. This CDR3 is built from 12 residues. CDR3 amino acids: CASSLVITEAFF. DNA for the CDR3: TGTGCCAGCAGCTTAGTAATCACTGAAGCTTTCTTT.

The V gene is TRBV7-2, the J gene TRBJ1-1; D call uncertain. From germline, CDR1 is SGHTA and CDR2 FQGNSA. V was trimmed by 3 bases and J by 3 bases, leaving 5 bases between them. CDR3 length: 12 amino acids. This chain's CDR3 is CASSFGDTEAFF. In DNA form, the CDR3 reads TGTGCCAGCAGCTTCGGAGACACTGAAGCTTTCTTT.

The sample holds many counts of this clone. The chain carries TRBV6-5 and TRBJ1-5; 9 positions match TRBD1. Trimming at V came to 4 bases and at J to 6 bases, leaving 7 bases not matched to a gene. The germline V gene encodes CDR1 MNHEY and CDR2 SVGAGI. The CDR3 extends over 15 amino acids. In DNA form, the CDR3 reads TGTGCCAGCAGTTTGACCGGGACAGGGAGTCAGCCCCAGCATTTT. It is translated as CASSLTGTGSQPQHF.

This sequence joins TRBV7-9 and TRBJ2-7; 8 bases map to TRBD2. There are 14 residues in the CDR3. Germline V lookup: CDR1 SEHNR, CDR2 FQNEAQ (reference sequence). J lost 7 bases, V lost 5 bases, and 10 bases had no gene match. The CDR3 DNA reads as TGTGCCAGCAGCACCCGAGCGGGAGAAAAAGAGCAGTACTTC. Translating gives CASSTRAGEKEQYF.

This rearrangement joins TRBV3-1 (or the pseudogene TRBV3-2) to TRBJ2-1, with 10 nucleotides matching TRBD2. The length of the CDR3 is 15 residues. Germline V gives CDR1 LGHDT, CDR2 YNNKEL (reference sequence). V was pared by 4 bases and J by 7 bases, with 7 bases of the junction left unmatched. The CDR3 reads CASSLGLAVVNEQFF. Written as DNA, the CDR3 is TGTGCCAGCAGCCTTGGACTAGCGGTCGTGAATGAGCAGTTCTTC.

The chain uses TRBV28 and TRBJ2-7; 9 bases map to TRBD2. The CDR3 covers 14 residues. V gave up 5 bases and J gave up 8 bases; unmatched junction bases: 10. The V gene's germline CDR1 is MDHEN and CDR2 SYDVKM. The CDR3 DNA reads TGTGCCAGCAGTGTGTCTAGCGGGGATTTTAAGCAGTACTTC. Translation: CASSVSSGDFKQYF.

This clone was detected a few times. The chain couples TRBV6-2 or TRBV6-3 to TRBJ2-2, with D unclear. CDR3 size: 13 residues. Germline CDR1 reads MNHEY; CDR2 reads SVGEGT. The V end lost 2 bases, the J end lost 2 bases, and 3 bases lay between the germline ends. Here the CDR3 DNA reads TGTGCCAGCAGTTACCAAAACACCGGGGAGCTGTTTTTT. As protein: CASSYQNTGELFF.

This clone was picked up one time. The junction departs from germline at one end; a sequencing error may be responsible. This sequence joins TRBV11-2 and TRBJ1-2, with TRBD1 matching over 7 bases. From germline, CDR1 is SGHAT and CDR2 FQNNGV. The CDR3 sequence is 15 residues long. DNA for the CDR3: TGTGCCAGCAGCCTAGACAGGGCCCTAAACTATGGCTACACCTTC. Protein sequence: CASSLDRALNYGYTF.

The CDR3 DNA reads as TGTGCCAGCAGCCAAGATGGGGGTAAGACCCAGTACTTC. Its translation is CASSQDGGKTQYF. The genes are TRBV3-1 (or the pseudogene TRBV3-2) and TRBJ2-5; D is tentatively TRBD1 or TRBD2 (5 bases each). Germline V gene lookup returns CDR1 LGHDT and CDR2 YNNKEL (reference sequence). V lost 0 bases and J 6 bases, leaving 8 bases between the germline ends. This CDR3 comprises 13 residues.

This chain joins TRBV7-2 and TRBJ1-1, with D uncertain. This CDR3 has 14 residues. The germline CDR1 and CDR2 sequences are SGHTA and FQGNSA. V dropped 4 bases and J dropped 2 bases, with 11 bases sitting between them. Here the CDR3 DNA reads TGTGCCAGCAGCTCCTCTCCCCGTAACACTGAAGCTTTCTTT. Amino acid sequence: CASSSSPRNTEAFF.

This chain uses TRBV7-8 with TRBJ2-7, with D possibly matching TRBD2 (6 bases). This CDR3 has 14 residues. Trimming cost V 0 bases and J 6 bases, with 12 bases left between them. Germline V gives CDR1 SGHVS, CDR2 FQNEAQ. Written as DNA, the CDR3 is TGTGCCAGCAGCTTAGCGGAGGGGAAGTTCGAGCAGTACTTC. Its translation is CASSLAEGKFEQYF.

This clone occurred once. The rearrangement uses TRBV5-5 and TRBJ1-1; possible D gene TRBD1, 5 bases. CDR3 length: 15 amino acids. The germline V and J ends were trimmed by 0 bases and 4 bases, with 13 bases remaining between them. In germline, CDR1 is SGHKS, CDR2 YYEKEE (reference sequence). The chain's CDR3 is CASSLEWGTFTEAFF. CDR3 sequence (DNA): TGTGCCAGCAGCTTGGAGTGGGGGACGTTCACTGAAGCTTTCTTT.

The chain uses TRBV21-1 and TRBJ1-5. TRBV21-1 is a listed pseudogene. This CDR3 has 17 amino acids. The CDR3 loop reads CASSKARGWGSNQPQHF. The CDR3, as DNA: TGTGCCAGCAGCAAAGCGAGGGGTTGGGGTAGCAATCAGCCCCAGCATTTT.

This rearrangement joins TRBV7-2 to TRBJ2-1, with 10 bases that match TRBD2. Per the germline V gene, CDR1 is SGHTA and CDR2 is FQGNSA. Losses at the gene ends were 0 bases for V and 6 bases for J; bases not matched to a gene: 11. The CDR3 runs to 18 residues. The DNA for the CDR3 is TGTGCCAGCAGCTTAGCGTATCCCGGTGCTAGCGGGAGCAATGAGCAGTTCTTC. This codes for CASSLAYPGASGSNEQFF. Complete variable domain (other parts from reference TRBV7-2 and TRBJ2-1): GAGVSQSPSNKVTEKGKDVELRCDPISGHTALYWYRQSLGQGLEFLIYFQGNSAPDKSGLPSDRFSAERTGGSVSTLTIQRTQQEDSAVYLCASSLAYPGASGSNEQFFGPGTRLTVL.

The chain is built from TRBV18 and TRBJ1-2; D remains unclear. CDR3 length: 13 amino acids. Germline V gene lookup returns CDR1 KGHSH and CDR2 LQKENI. Trimming took 2 bases from V and 8 from J, leaving 12 bases between them. The CDR3 DNA reads as TGTGCCAGCTCACCAGACTCCGGTGGGGGCTACACCTTC. Translating it yields CASSPDSGGGYTF.